Listed here are 19 T cell receptor beta chains from one sample, sequenced in a study of blood T cell repertoires in COVID-19. Generated by immunoSEQ multiplex PCR, the TCRdb table keeps only in-frame clones and is missing some. The sample records about 460,000 clones, approximately 86% being singletons. What was sequenced was PBMCs or T cells enriched from blood (not recorded which). All receptors derive from a woman aged 60-75 years who had recovered from COVID-19.

The chain employs TRBV2 and TRBJ2-3, with 9 bases fitting TRBD2. The CDR3 totals 16 residues. The ends lost 5 bases at V and 2 bases at J; junction bases unmatched: 8. Germline values: CDR1 SNHLY, CDR2 FYNNEI. In nucleotides, the CDR3 is TGTGCCAGCAGTTCTAGCGGGGACAAAAACACAGATACGCAGTATTTT. It translates to CASSSSGDKNTDTQYF.

The chain recombines TRBV7-9 with TRBJ2-4, with D perhaps matching TRBD2 (6 bases). The V end was cut by 1 base, the J end by 3 bases, with 10 bases between. Looked up from germline, CDR1 is SEHNR and CDR2 is FQNEAQ (reference sequence). This CDR3 has 15 amino acids. CDR3 nucleotide sequence: TGTGCCAGCAGCTTAGACGGGGGAGGCAAAAACATTCAGTACTTC. Its translation: CASSLDGGGKNIQYF.

The chain links TRBV7-8 to TRBJ2-3; TRBD2 matches 8 bases. Germline V gene lookup returns CDR1 SGHVS and CDR2 FQNEAQ. The trim removed 3 bases at V and 3 bases at J, leaving 5 bases unmatched. The CDR3 covers 15 residues. The CDR3 DNA reads TGTGCCAGCAGCTTCGACGGGGGGGGTACAGATACGCAGTATTTT. It codes for CASSFDGGGTDTQYF. The full variable domain, its missing parts supplied by reference TRBV7-8 and TRBJ2-3, is GAGVSQSPRYKVAKRGQDVALRCDPISGHVSLFWYQQALGQGPEFLTYFQNEAQLDKSGLPSDRFFAERPEGSVSTLKIQRTQQEDSAVYLCASSFDGGGTDTQYFGPGTRLTVL.

The chain combines TRBV11-3 with TRBJ2-2; TRBD1 agrees at 9 bases. With V trimmed by 5 bases and J by 3 bases, 4 bases remained unmatched. The CDR3 sequence is 15 residues long. From germline, CDR1 is SGHNT and CDR2 YENEEA. The CDR3: CASSGTGGDTGELFF. The CDR3 DNA is TGTGCCAGCAGCGGTACAGGGGGCGACACCGGGGAGCTGTTTTTT.

V is TRBV29-1 and J is TRBJ2-1, with 7 bases lining up with TRBD1. Germline assignment: CDR1 SQVTM and CDR2 ANQGSEA. The CDR3 is 13 residues long. Losses at the gene ends were 4 bases for V and 7 bases for J; bases not matched to a gene: 7. The CDR3 bases are TGCAGCGTTGGGGGCAGGGGGTATAATGAGCAGTTCTTC. Its translation is CSVGGRGYNEQFF.

The V call is TRBV6-5, the J call TRBJ1-3; possibly TRBD1 for D (5 bases). Trimming cost V 2 bases and J 1 base, with 9 bases left between them. Looked up from germline, CDR1 is MNHEY and CDR2 is SVGAGI. The CDR3 totals 15 residues. The CDR3 nucleotides are TGTGCCAGCAGTTACGAAGCAGGGTCTGGAAACACCATATATTTT. Its translation is CASSYEAGSGNTIYF.

V is TRBV10-3 and J is TRBJ2-3; maybe TRBD1 (6 bases). This CDR3 spans 18 amino acids. V was cut by 0 bases and J by 2 bases, with 18 bases left in between. Germline V gene data show CDR1 as ENHRY and CDR2 as SYGVKD. In nucleotides, the CDR3 is TGTGCCATCAGTGAGTCGAATAGAAGGGGGACAAACACAGATACGCAGTATTTT. Amino acid sequence: CAISESNRRGTNTDTQYF.

The gene calls are TRBV9 and TRBJ1-1, with D possibly matching TRBD1 (5 bases). Germline assignment: CDR1 SGDLS and CDR2 YYNGEE. With 4 bases removed from V and 1 base from J, the gap between germline ends came to 11 bases. The CDR3 runs to 14 residues. CDR3 protein: CASSPQVSNTEAFF. The CDR3 nucleotides read TGTGCCAGCAGCCCACAGGTGTCGAACACTGAAGCTTTCTTT.

The chain links TRBV5-1 to TRBJ2-1; D is undetermined. The germline V gene has CDR1 SGHRS and CDR2 YFSETQ. The CDR3 consists of 13 residues. Trimming pared 0 bases from V and 7 bases from J, leaving 8 bases between. In nucleotides, the CDR3 is TGCGCCAGCAGCTTGGTAACAGAAAATGAGCAGTTCTTC. It specifies CASSLVTENEQFF.

V gene TRBV5-1 combines with J gene TRBJ1-3; D is unclear. V lost 4 bases and J 4 bases, leaving 12 bases between the germline ends. Germline-derived CDR1 and CDR2 are SGHRS and YFSETQ. CDR3 size: 14 residues. The CDR3 spells CASSKAPTGNTIYF. The CDR3, as DNA: TGCGCCAGCAGCAAAGCGCCGACGGGAAACACCATATATTTT.

The chain uses TRBV5-1 and TRBJ2-6; TRBD1 matches 8 bases. This CDR3 contains 14 residues. In germline, CDR1 is SGHRS, CDR2 YFSETQ. The ends lost 7 bases at V and 4 bases at J; junction bases unmatched: 4. This chain's CDR3 is CASHQGAGANVLTF. Here the CDR3 DNA reads TGCGCCAGCCACCAGGGGGCCGGGGCCAACGTCCTGACTTTC.

The V call is TRBV19, the J call TRBJ1-3, with D possibly being TRBD1 (6 bases). Per germline, CDR1 LNHDA and CDR2 SQIVND (reference sequence). The CDR3 extends over 19 amino acids. V shed 2 bases and J shed 0 bases, with 20 bases lying between them. The CDR3 is CASSIWGFGDRSSGNTIYF. The CDR3 DNA reads TGTGCCAGTAGTATATGGGGATTCGGAGACAGGAGCTCTGGAAACACCATATATTTT.

The J gene is TRBJ1-2, the V gene TRBV6-5; 8 bases agree with TRBD1. V shed 4 bases, J shed 0 bases, and the junction held 4 bases outside the gene matches. In germline, CDR1 is MNHEY, CDR2 SVGAGI. CDR3 length: 15 amino acids. The CDR3 nucleotides are TGTGCCAGCAGTTTAGACAGGGGCCCTAACTATGGCTACACCTTC. Amino acid sequence: CASSLDRGPNYGYTF.

The chain employs TRBV11-3 and TRBJ1-1; 9 bases are a match to TRBD1. Per germline, CDR1 SGHNT and CDR2 YENEEA. The CDR3 sequence is 14 residues long. Trimming at V came to 5 bases and at J to 4 bases, leaving 5 bases not matched to a gene. This CDR3 is CASSLQGAGTEAFF. For the CDR3, the DNA is TGTGCCAGCAGCCTACAGGGGGCGGGCACTGAAGCTTTCTTT. The complete variable domain, with remaining parts taken from reference TRBV11-3 and TRBJ1-1, reads EAGVVQSPRYKIIEKKQPVAFWCNPISGHNTLYWYLQNLGQGPELLIRYENEEAVDDSQLPKDRFSAERLKGVDSTLKIQPAELGDSAVYLCASSLQGAGTEAFFGQGTRLTVV.

The rearrangement uses TRBV3-1 (or the pseudogene TRBV3-2) and TRBJ1-2; 8 nucleotides line up with TRBD1. Trimming removed 1 base from V and 3 bases from J; junction bases left unmatched: 4. Germline V gene data show CDR1 as LGHDT and CDR2 as YNNKEL (reference sequence). CDR3 size: 15 residues. The chain's CDR3 is CASSQGTGFHYGYTF. The DNA for the CDR3 is TGTGCCAGCAGCCAAGGGACAGGGTTTCACTATGGCTACACCTTC.

The J gene is TRBJ1-1, the V gene TRBV18, with a tentative D call TRBD1 (5 bases). Germline V CDR1 and CDR2: KGHSH, LQKENI. This CDR3 is built from 15 residues. V was shortened by 2 bases and J by 6 bases, with 16 bases between the two germline ends. DNA of the CDR3: TGTGCCAGCTCACCAGACGCGGGGGGTCGGGCTGAAGCTTTCTTT. Its translation: CASSPDAGGRAEAFF.

V is TRBV19 and J is TRBJ2-2; perhaps TRBD2 as D (5 bases). Germline assignment: CDR1 LNHDA and CDR2 SQIVND (reference sequence). CDR3 length: 14 amino acids. Deletions cut 5 bases from V and 1 base from J, with 8 bases between. The CDR3: CASSRGENTGELFF. The CDR3 DNA reads as TGTGCCAGTAGTCGGGGAGAGAACACCGGGGAGCTGTTTTTT.

This sequence joins TRBV9 and TRBJ2-2; 8 bases are shared with TRBD2. The CDR3 totals 16 residues. Germline V gene data show CDR1 as SGDLS and CDR2 as YYNGEE. The ends lost 0 bases at V and 7 bases at J; junction bases unmatched: 8. The CDR3 DNA is TGTGCCAGCAGCGTAGCCCTAGCGGGCTCGGGCGGGGAGCTGTTTTTT. It codes for CASSVALAGSGGELFF.

This clone appeared a single time. The V gene is TRBV27, the J gene TRBJ1-1, with D possibly being TRBD1 (5 bases). V lost 8 bases and J 4 bases, leaving 14 bases between the germline ends. CDR1 and CDR2 from the germline V gene are MNHEY and SMNVEV (reference sequence). The CDR3 is 13 amino acids. For the CDR3, the DNA is TGTGCCAGCTGGGAGGGCAGGGTCACTGAAGCTTTCTTT. This gives the protein CASWEGRVTEAFF.